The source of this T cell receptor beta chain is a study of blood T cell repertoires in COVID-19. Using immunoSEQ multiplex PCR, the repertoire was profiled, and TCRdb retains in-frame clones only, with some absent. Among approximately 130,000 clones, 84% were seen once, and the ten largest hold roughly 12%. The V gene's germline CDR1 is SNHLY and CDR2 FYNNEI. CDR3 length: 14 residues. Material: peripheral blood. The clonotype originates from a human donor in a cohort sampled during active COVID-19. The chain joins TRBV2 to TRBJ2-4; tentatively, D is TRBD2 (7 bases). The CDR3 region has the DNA TGTGCAGGAGGGGGGGATATCGCCAAAAACATTCAGTACTTC. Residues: CAGGGDIAKNIQYF.